What follows are 2 T cell receptor beta chains derived from one specimen sequenced in a study of T cells after yellow fever vaccination (dated by TCRdb to about 2019). The library was generated by 5' RACE. For sequencing, an Illumina NovaSeq 6000 was employed. The raw public data were reprocessed by TCRdb itself: fastp quality trimming at Q25, MiXCR clonotype calling, in-frame beta chains only. Each entry merges the rows of one CDR3 protein and shows their most common DNA and genes. The sample has around 260,000 distinct CDR3 sequences on record, around 4.9% of them singletons. Of the sample, roughly 3.3% is held by the ten largest clones. The treatment or condition label here, explained by the study, means: live attenuated yellow fever vaccine strain. Sample: CD4+ T cells sorted from PBMCs, taken on the day of the yellow fever booster vaccination. The receptors originated from a man aged 18 to 30 who received the YFV17D yellow fever vaccine.

This clonotype was detected ten times or more. The chain recombines TRBV27 with TRBJ2-1, with D unresolved. The V gene's germline CDR1 is MNHEY and CDR2 SMNVEV (reference sequence). With 5 bases removed from V and 4 bases from J, the gap between germline ends came to 12 bases. There are 14 residues in the CDR3. CDR3 coding DNA: TGTGCCAGCAGTCTAAGACCCCCTTACAATGAGCAGTTCTTC. Translating gives CASSLRPPYNEQFF.

The chain carries TRBV9 and TRBJ2-1; a weak D match, TRBD2 (5 bases). Trimming removed 2 bases at V and 9 bases at J, with 15 bases between. The germline gives CDR1 SGDLS, CDR2 YYNGEE. The CDR3 has 14 residues. CDR3 sequence: CASSVPGSAGEQFF. The CDR3 DNA reads TGTGCCAGCAGCGTCCCGGGTTCGGCGGGTGAGCAGTTCTTC.